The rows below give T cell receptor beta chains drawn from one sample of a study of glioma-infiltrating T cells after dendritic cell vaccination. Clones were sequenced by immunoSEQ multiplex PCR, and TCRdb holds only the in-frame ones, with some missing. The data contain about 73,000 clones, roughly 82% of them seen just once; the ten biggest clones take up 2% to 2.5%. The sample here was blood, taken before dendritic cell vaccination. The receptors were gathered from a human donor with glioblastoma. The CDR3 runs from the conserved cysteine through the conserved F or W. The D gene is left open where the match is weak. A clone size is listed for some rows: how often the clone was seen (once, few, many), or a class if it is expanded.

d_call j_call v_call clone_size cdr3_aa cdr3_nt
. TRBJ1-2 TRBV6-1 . CASSVWTEPLRGYTF TGTGCCAGCAGTGTGTGGACAGAACCTCTACGGGGCTACACCTTC
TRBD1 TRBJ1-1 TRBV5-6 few CASDLGRQGGEISEAFF TGTGCCAGCGACCTGGGGCGACAGGGTGGGGAAATTTCTGAAGCTTTCTTT
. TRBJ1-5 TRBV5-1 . CASSFSPGNQPQHF TGCGCCAGCAGCTTTTCTCCAGGCAATCAGCCCCAGCATTTT
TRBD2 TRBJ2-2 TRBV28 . CASSFLRLAGVNTGELFF TGTGCCAGCAGTTTCCTACGACTAGCGGGAGTAAACACCGGGGAGCTGTTTTTT
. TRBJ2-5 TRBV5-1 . CASSLVQGGQETQYF TGCGCCAGCAGCTTGGTACAGGGGGGGCAAGAGACCCAGTACTTC
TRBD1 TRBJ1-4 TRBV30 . CARDRGPRSNEKLFF TGTGCCCGCGACAGGGGGCCTCGCTCTAATGAAAAACTGTTTTTT
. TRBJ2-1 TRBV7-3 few CASSPPGQNYNEQFF TGTGCCAGCAGCCCCCCCGGACAAAACTACAATGAGCAGTTCTTC
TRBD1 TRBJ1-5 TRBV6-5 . CASSEGQGGQPQHF TGTGCCAGCAGTGAGGGACAGGGAGGACAGCCCCAGCATTTT
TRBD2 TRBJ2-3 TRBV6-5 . CASSWASGPGTDTQYF TGTGCCAGCAGTTGGGCTAGCGGGCCCGGCACAGATACGCAGTATTTT
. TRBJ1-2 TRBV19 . CASSIWGETYGYTF TGTGCCAGTAGTATATGGGGGGAAACCTATGGCTACACCTTC
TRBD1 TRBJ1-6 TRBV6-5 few CASKRTGLNSPLHF TGTGCCAGCAAGAGGACAGGGCTAAATTCACCCCTCCACTTT
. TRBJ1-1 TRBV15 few CATSTRQEMNTEAFF TGTGCCACCAGCACCCGACAGGAGATGAACACTGAAGCTTTCTTT
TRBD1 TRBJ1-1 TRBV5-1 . CASSRQGINTEAFF TGCGCCAGCAGCCGACAGGGTATTAACACTGAAGCTTTCTTT
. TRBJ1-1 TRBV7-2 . CASSQVAGVNTEAFF TGTGCCAGCAGCCAGGTGGCAGGGGTGAACACTGAAGCTTTCTTT
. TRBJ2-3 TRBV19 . CASKPWGSGSTDTQYF TGTGCCAGTAAGCCGTGGGGAAGCGGCAGCACAGATACGCAGTATTTT
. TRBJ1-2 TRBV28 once CASSFGQSNYGYTF TGTGCCAGCAGTTTCGGACAGAGCAACTATGGCTACACCTTC
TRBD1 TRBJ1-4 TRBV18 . CASSPRQGADEKLFF TGTGCCAGCTCACCGAGACAGGGGGCGGATGAAAAACTGTTTTTT
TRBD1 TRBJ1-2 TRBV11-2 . CASSLAGGLGYTF TGTGCCAGCAGCTTAGCAGGGGGCCTAGGCTACACCTTC
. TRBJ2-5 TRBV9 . CASSPIDGVGETQYF TGTGCCAGCAGCCCCATTGACGGGGTCGGAGAGACCCAGTACTTC
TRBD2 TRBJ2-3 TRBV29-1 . CSVGGLGTSGGYRTDTQYF TGCAGCGTCGGGGGACTCGGGACTAGCGGGGGGTACCGCACAGATACGCAGTATTTT
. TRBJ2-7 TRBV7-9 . CASSPRDSLNYEQYF TGTGCCAGCAGCCCGAGGGACTCACTCAACTACGAGCAGTACTTC
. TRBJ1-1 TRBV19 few CASRSDRFRTEAFF TGTGCCAGTAGGTCCGACAGGTTTCGGACTGAAGCTTTCTTT
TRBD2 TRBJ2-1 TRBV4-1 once CASSQVSGAPYNEQFF TGCGCCAGCAGCCAAGTAAGCGGGGCCCCCTACAATGAGCAGTTCTTC
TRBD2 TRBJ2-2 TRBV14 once CASSRYFSGSRTGELFF TGTGCCAGCAGCCGATATTTTAGCGGGAGCCGTACCGGGGAGCTGTTTTTT
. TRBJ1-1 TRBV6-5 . CASSYRVEDGSEAFF TGTGCCAGCAGTTACCGAGTGGAGGATGGCTCTGAAGCTTTCTTT
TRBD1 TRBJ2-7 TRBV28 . CASSTGGLTMGEQYF TGTGCCAGCAGCACAGGGGGACTGACCATGGGGGAGCAGTACTTC
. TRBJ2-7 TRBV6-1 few CASSEGRLQYF TGTGCCAGCAGTGAAGGGCGGTTACAGTACTTC
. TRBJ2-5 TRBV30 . CAWGQLGRETQYF TGTGCCTGGGGACAGTTGGGGCGAGAGACCCAGTACTTC
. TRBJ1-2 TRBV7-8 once CASSPLLWQGSTF TGTGCCAGCAGCCCCCTCCTCTGGCAGGGTTCCACCTTC
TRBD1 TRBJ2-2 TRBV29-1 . CSVGGQWNTGELFF TGCAGCGTTGGGGGACAGTGGAACACCGGGGAGCTGTTTTTT
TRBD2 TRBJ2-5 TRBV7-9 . CASSPQSGGGETQYF TGTGCCAGCAGCCCACAAAGCGGGGGCGGAGAGACCCAGTACTTC
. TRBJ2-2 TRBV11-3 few CASSLAYDSGPTGELFF TGTGCCAGCAGCTTAGCGTACGATTCAGGGCCCACCGGGGAGCTGTTTTTT
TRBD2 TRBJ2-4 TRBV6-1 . CASLLAGVNIQYF TGTGCCAGCCTACTAGCGGGAGTAAACATTCAGTACTTC
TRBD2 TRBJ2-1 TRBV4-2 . CASSRVGGSGGAFGYNEQFF TGTGCCAGCAGCCGGGTAGGAGGTAGCGGGGGGGCTTTTGGCTACAATGAGCAGTTCTTC
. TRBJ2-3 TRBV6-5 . CASSYRIGGSKYF TGTGCCAGCAGTTACAGGATAGGGGGTTCGAAGTATTTT
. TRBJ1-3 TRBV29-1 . CSVGPRGNTGNTIYF TGCAGCGTTGGGCCTCGGGGGAATACTGGAAACACCATATATTTT
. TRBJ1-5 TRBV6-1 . CASSEATVYSNQPQHF TGTGCCAGCAGTGAAGCGACAGTCTATAGCAATCAGCCCCAGCATTTT
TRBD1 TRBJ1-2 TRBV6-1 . CASSPGQVYGYTF TGTGCCAGCAGTCCGGGACAGGTCTATGGCTACACCTTC
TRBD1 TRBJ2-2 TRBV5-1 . CASNSNQGAPGTGELFF TGCGCCAGCAACTCAAACCAGGGGGCGCCGGGCACCGGGGAGCTGTTTTTT
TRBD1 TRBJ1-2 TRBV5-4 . CASSLKQGQIYGYTF TGTGCCAGCAGCTTGAAGCAGGGACAGATATATGGCTACACCTTC
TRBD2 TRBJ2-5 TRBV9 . CASSVGAGLAVTQETQYF TGTGCCAGCAGCGTAGGAGCAGGACTAGCGGTAACCCAAGAGACCCAGTACTTC
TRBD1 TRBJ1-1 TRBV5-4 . CASSSPTGQLNTEAFF TGTGCCAGCAGCTCGCCCACGGGACAGCTGAACACTGAAGCTTTCTTT
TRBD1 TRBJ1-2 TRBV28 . CASSIRTGGADYGYTF TGTGCCAGCAGCATAAGGACAGGGGGGGCAGACTATGGCTACACCTTC
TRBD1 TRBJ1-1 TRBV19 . CASSSHGQGSTEAFF TGTGCCAGTAGTTCCCACGGACAGGGAAGCACTGAAGCTTTCTTT
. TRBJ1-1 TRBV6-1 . CASSSTGLLAEAFF TGTGCCAGCAGCTCCACAGGGCTCCTGGCTGAAGCTTTCTTT
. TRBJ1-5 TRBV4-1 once CASSQVFSPNQPQHF TGCGCCAGCAGCCAAGTGTTTAGTCCCAATCAGCCCCAGCATTTT
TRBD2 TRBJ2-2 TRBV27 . CASRNGGALNTGELFF TGTGCCAGCCGCAACGGGGGGGCACTGAACACCGGGGAGCTGTTTTTT
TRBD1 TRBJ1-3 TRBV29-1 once CSVGDRANSGNTIYF TGCAGCGTTGGAGACAGGGCCAACTCTGGAAACACCATATATTTT
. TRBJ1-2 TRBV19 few CASSAPTGTGGYTF TGTGCCAGTAGCGCACCAACAGGGACGGGCGGCTACACCTTC
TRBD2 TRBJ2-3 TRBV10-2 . CASTRDYTDTQYF TGCGCCAGCACTCGGGACTACACAGATACGCAGTATTTT
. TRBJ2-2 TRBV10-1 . CASSANAGELFF TGCGCCAGCAGTGCTAACGCCGGGGAGCTGTTTTTT
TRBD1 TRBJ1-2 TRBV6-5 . CASRGQGGYTF TGTGCCAGCAGAGGACAGGGTGGCTACACCTTC